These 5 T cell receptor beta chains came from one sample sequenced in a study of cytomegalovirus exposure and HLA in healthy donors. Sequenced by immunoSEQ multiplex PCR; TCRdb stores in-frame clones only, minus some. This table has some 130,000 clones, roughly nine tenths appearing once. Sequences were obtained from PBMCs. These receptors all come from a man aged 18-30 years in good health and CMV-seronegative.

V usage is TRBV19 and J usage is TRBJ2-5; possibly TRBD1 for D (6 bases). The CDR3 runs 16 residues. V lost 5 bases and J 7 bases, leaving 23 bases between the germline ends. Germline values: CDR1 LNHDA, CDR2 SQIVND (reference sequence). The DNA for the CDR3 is TGTGCCAGTAGTTCCCCCCCGGGACAAGGCCTAAGGACCCAGTACTTC. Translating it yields CASSSPPGQGLRTQYF.

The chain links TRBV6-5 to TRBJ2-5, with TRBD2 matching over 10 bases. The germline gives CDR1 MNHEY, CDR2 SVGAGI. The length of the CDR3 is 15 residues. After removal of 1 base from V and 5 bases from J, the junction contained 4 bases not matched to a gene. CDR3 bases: TGTGCCAGCAGTTACTTGCCAGCGGGGGGGGAGACCCAGTACTTC. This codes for CASSYLPAGGETQYF.

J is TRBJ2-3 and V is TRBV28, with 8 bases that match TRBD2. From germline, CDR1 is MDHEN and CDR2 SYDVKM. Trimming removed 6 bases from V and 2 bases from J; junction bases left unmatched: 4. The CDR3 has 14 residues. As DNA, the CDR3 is TGTGCCAGCAGGATAGCGGGACCCACAGATACGCAGTATTTT. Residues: CASRIAGPTDTQYF.

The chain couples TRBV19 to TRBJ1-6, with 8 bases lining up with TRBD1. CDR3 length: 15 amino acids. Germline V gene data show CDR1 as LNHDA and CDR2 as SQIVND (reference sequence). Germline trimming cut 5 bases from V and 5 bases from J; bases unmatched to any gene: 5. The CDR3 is CASSVRTGNNSPLHF. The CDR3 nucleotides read TGTGCCAGTAGTGTCCGGACAGGGAATAATTCACCCCTCCACTTT.

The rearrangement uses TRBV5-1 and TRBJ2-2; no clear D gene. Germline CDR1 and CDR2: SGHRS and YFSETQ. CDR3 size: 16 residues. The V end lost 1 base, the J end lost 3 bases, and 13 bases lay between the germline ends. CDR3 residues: CASSLRRPLYTGELFF. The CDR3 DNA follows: TGCGCCAGCAGCTTGCGCAGGCCATTATACACCGGGGAGCTGTTTTTT.